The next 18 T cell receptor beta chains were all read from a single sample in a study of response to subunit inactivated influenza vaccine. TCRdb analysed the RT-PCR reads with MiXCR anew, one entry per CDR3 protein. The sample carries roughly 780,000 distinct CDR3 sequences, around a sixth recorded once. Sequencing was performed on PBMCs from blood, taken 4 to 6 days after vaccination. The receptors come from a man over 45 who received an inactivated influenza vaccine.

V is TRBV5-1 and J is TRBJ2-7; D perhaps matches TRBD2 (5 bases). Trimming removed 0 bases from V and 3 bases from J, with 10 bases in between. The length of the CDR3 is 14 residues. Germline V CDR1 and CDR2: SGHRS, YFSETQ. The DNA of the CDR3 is TGCGCCAGCAGCTTGGGGGAGCTGAACTACGAGCAGTACTTC. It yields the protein CASSLGELNYEQYF.

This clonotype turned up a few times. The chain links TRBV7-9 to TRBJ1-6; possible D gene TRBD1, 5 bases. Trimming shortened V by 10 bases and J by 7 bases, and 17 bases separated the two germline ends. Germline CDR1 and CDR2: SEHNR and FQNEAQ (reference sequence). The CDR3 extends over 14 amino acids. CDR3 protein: CATQLGAFNSPLHF. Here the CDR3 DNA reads TGTGCCACCCAGCTAGGGGCATTCAATTCACCCCTCCACTTT. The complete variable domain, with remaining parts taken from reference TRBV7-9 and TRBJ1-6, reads DTGVSQNPRHKITKRGQNVTFRCDPISEHNRLYWYRQTLGQGPEFLTYFQNEAQLEKSRLLSDRFSAERPKGSFSTLEIQRTEQGDSAMYLCATQLGAFNSPLHFGNGTRLTVT.

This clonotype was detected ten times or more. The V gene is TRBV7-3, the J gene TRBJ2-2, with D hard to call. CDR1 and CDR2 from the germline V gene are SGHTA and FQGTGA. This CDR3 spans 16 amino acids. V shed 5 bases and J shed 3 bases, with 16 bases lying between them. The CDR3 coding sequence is TGTGCCAGCAGCCCCCAGGCCGGTAGAGACACCGGGGAGCTGTTTTTT. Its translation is CASSPQAGRDTGELFF.

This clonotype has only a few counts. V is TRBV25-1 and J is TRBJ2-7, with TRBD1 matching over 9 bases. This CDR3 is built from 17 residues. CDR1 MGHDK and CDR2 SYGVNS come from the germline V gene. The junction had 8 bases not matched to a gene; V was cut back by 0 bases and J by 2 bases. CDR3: CASSEYGAGTGTYEQYF. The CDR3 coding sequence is TGTGCCAGCAGTGAATATGGGGCCGGGACAGGGACCTACGAGCAGTACTTC.

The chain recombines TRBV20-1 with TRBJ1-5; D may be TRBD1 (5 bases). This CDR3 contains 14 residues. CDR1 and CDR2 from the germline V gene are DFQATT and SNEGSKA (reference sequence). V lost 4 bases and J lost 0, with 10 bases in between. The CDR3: CSAKGPHSNQPQHF. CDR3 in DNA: TGCAGTGCTAAGGGACCCCATAGCAATCAGCCCCAGCATTTT.

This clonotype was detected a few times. The CDR3 DNA follows: TGTGCCAGCAGTTCGCCCGTCACGCTTCGGCGCTCCTACAATGAGCAGTTCTTC. Translated, it gives CASSSPVTLRRSYNEQFF. The chain employs TRBV6-2 or TRBV6-3 and TRBJ2-1; D not certain. Between the trimmed V and J ends, which lost 4 bases and 0 bases, there was a span of 19 bases. This CDR3 contains 18 residues. Germline CDR1 reads MNHEY; CDR2 reads SVGEGT.

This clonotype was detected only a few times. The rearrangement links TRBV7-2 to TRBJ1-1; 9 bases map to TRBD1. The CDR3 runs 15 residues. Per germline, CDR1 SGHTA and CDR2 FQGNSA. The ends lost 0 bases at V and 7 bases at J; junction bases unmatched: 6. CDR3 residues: CASSLAPGTGSEAFF. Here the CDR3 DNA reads TGTGCCAGCAGCTTAGCGCCTGGGACAGGGAGTGAAGCTTTCTTT.

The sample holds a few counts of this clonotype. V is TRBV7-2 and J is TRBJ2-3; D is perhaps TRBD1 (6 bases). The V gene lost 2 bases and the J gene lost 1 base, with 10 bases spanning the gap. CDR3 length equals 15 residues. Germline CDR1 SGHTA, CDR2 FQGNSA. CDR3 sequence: CASSLLGAGTDTQYF. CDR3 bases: TGTGCCAGCAGCTTACTGGGGGCCGGCACAGATACGCAGTATTTT.

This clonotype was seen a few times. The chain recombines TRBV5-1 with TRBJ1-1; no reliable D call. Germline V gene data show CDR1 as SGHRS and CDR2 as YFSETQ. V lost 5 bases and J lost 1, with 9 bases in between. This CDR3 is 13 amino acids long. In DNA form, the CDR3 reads TGCGCCAGCAGTTACACAGCGAACACTGAAGCTTTCTTT. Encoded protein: CASSYTANTEAFF.

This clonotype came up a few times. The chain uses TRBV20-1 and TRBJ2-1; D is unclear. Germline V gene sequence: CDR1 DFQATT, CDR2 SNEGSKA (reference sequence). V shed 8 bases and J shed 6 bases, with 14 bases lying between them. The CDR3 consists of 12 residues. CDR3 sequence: CSTPRGGNEQFF. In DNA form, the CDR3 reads TGCAGTACGCCCCGAGGCGGCAATGAGCAGTTCTTC.

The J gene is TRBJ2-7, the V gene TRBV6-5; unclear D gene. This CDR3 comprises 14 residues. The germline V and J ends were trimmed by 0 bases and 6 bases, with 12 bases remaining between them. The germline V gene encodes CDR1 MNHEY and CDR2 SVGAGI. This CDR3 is CASSYSGPLSEQYF. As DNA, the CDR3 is TGTGCCAGCAGTTACTCAGGGCCCTTATCCGAGCAGTACTTC.

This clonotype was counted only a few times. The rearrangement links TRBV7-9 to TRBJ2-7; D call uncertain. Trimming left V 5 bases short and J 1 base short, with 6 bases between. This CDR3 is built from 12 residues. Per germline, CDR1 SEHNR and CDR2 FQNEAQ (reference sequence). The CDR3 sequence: CASSHRSYEQYF. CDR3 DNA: TGTGCCAGCAGCCATCGTTCCTACGAGCAGTACTTC.

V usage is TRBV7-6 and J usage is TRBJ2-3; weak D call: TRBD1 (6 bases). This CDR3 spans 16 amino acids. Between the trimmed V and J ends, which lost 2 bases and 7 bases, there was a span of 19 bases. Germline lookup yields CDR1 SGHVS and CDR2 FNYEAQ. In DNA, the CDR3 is TGTGCCAGCAGCTTAATTTCCGACCAGGGGATGAATACGCAGTATTTT. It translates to CASSLISDQGMNTQYF.

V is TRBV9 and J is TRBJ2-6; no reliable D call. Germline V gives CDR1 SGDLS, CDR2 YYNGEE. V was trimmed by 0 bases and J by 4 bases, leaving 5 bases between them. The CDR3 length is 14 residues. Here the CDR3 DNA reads TGTGCCAGCAGCGTAGCCGGAGGGGCCAACGTCCTGACTTTC. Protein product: CASSVAGGANVLTF.

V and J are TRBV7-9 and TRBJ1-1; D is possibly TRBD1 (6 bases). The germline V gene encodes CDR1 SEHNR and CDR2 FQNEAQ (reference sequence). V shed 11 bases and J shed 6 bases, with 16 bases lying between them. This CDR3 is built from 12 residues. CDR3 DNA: TGTGCCGGCGGGACATCTTGGGCTGAAGCTTTCTTT. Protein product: CAGGTSWAEAFF.

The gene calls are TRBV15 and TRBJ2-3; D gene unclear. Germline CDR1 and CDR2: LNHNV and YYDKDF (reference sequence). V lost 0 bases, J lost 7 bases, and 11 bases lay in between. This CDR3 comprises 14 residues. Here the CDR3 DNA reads TGTGCCACCAGCAGAGATGCCCTAACTCATACGCAGTATTTT. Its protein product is CATSRDALTHTQYF.

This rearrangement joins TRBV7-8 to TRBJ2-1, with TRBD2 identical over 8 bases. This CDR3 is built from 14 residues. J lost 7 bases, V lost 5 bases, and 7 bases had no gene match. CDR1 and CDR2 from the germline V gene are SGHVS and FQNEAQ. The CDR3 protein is CASSPGGPRNEQFF. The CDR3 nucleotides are TGTGCCAGCAGCCCGGGAGGGCCAAGGAATGAGCAGTTCTTC.

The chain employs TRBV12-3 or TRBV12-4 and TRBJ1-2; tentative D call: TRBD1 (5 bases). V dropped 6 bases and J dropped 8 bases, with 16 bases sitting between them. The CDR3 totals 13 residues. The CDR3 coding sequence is TGTGCCAGCAGCCGGGACCGCCGTGGAGGCTACACCTTC. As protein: CASSRDRRGGYTF.